What follows describes a single T cell receptor (beta chain). The antigen remains undetermined. TCRdb re-derived calls from the 5' RACE reads in MiXCR, one entry per CDR3 protein. Of roughly 380,000 distinct CDR3 sequences listed, 25% to 35% are singletons. V lost 8 bases, J lost 4 bases, and 4 bases stayed unmatched. Germline assignment: CDR1 SNHLY and CDR2 FYNNEI. CDR3 length: 14 residues. This sample was taken from a study of identical twins' blood T cells. Points from the study as a whole: Top TCRbeta clonotypes were shared more with twin than unrelated donors. Twin repertoire similarity may partly reflect shared environment. Twins shared about as many clonotypes as their cloneset sizes predicted.

Likely shared infections and vaccines: all three twin pairs were reared together. The sample taken for sequencing was PBMCs. This sequence was found in a woman aged 18 to 55 in good health. The V call is TRBV2, the J call TRBJ2-1; 11 bases align to TRBD2. The CDR3 loop reads CASGGTSGYNEQFF. The CDR3 nucleotides are TGTGCCAGCGGGGGGACTAGCGGATACAATGAGCAGTTCTTC.